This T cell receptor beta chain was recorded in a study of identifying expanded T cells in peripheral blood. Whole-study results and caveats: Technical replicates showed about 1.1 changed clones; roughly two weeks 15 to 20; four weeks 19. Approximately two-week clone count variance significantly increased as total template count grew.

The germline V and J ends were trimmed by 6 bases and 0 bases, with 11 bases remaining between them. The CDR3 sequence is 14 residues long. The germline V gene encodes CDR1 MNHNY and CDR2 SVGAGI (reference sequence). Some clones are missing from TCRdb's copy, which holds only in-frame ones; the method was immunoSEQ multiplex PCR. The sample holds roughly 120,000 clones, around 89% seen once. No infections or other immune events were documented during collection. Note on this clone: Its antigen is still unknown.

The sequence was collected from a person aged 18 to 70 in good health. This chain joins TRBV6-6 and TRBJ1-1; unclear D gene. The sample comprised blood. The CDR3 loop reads CASREWTVNTEAFF. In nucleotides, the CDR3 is TGTGCCAGCAGGGAATGGACTGTGAACACTGAAGCTTTCTTT.